This T cell receptor beta chain was retrieved from a study of shared clonotypes between healthy human individuals. The naive CD8 subset, CD45RO-negative cells positively selected for CCR7, excluded terminally differentiated effector memory CD45RA+ cells. There are 14 residues in the CDR3. The germline V gene encodes CDR1 MDHEN and CDR2 SYDVKM. Trimming shortened V by 5 bases and J by 5 bases, and 16 bases separated the two germline ends. The table came from immunoSEQ multiplex PCR; TCRdb's copy has only in-frame clones and leaves some out. The data show 600,000 or so clones, roughly 98% seen once. V is TRBV28 and J is TRBJ2-7; D is possibly TRBD1 (5 bases). This receptor was identified in a man younger than 40 in good health. Material: naive CD8+ T cells sorted from blood. This chain's CDR3 is CASSPTRQPHEQYF. CDR3 nucleotides: TGTGCCAGCAGTCCAACGCGACAGCCCCACGAGCAGTACTTC.